Below are 29 T cell receptor beta chains sequenced from a single sample in a study of T cell changes during pregnancy in multiple sclerosis. Produced via immunoSEQ multiplex PCR; TCRdb's table is partial and in-frame only. Of roughly 20,000 clones in the sample, around 89% are singletons; the top ten hold under 1.5%. The material sequenced was CD4+ T cells from peripheral blood mononuclear cells, taken in the first trimester of pregnancy. The source is a female donor in good health, enrolled as a control in a pregnancy study.

This chain joins TRBV29-1 and TRBJ2-7, with 14 positions matching TRBD2. Germline lookup yields CDR1 SQVTM and CDR2 ANQGSEA. This CDR3 spans 14 amino acids. V shed 5 bases, J shed 6 bases, and the junction held 6 bases outside the gene matches. The CDR3 sequence is CSVPGTSGSSEQYF. For the CDR3, the DNA is TGCAGCGTTCCCGGGACTAGCGGGAGCTCCGAGCAGTACTTC.

This chain joins TRBV19 and TRBJ1-4; D might be TRBD1 (6 bases). The CDR3 has 14 amino acids. The germline gives CDR1 LNHDA, CDR2 SQIVND (reference sequence). V was shortened by 2 bases and J by 4 bases, with 8 bases between the two germline ends. For the CDR3, the DNA is TGTGCCAGTAGTATACTAGGGGGTAATGAAAAACTGTTTTTT. Residues: CASSILGGNEKLFF. Based on the CDR3 plus reference TRBV19 and TRBJ1-4, the full variable domain is DGGITQSPKYLFRKEGQNVTLSCEQNLNHDAMYWYRQDPGQGLRLIYYSQIVNDFQKGDIAEGYSVSREKKESFPLTVTSAQKNPTAFYLCASSILGGNEKLFFGSGTQLSVL.

The chain uses TRBV5-1 and TRBJ2-7; TRBD1 matches at 9 bases. Germline lookup yields CDR1 SGHRS and CDR2 YFSETQ. There are 15 residues in the CDR3. With 0 bases clipped from V and 6 bases from J, the junction kept 7 bases outside the gene matches. This CDR3 is CASSLDNRGQGEQYF. In DNA form, the CDR3 reads TGCGCCAGCAGCTTGGATAACAGGGGGCAGGGCGAGCAGTACTTC.

The genes are TRBV7-2 and TRBJ2-1, with 14 bases aligning to TRBD2. The CDR3 has 18 residues. V shed 1 base, J shed 2 bases, and the junction held 4 bases outside the gene matches. Germline assignment: CDR1 SGHTA and CDR2 FQGNSA. CDR3 residues: CASSLEGLAGVPYNEQFF. Written as DNA, the CDR3 is TGTGCCAGCAGCTTAGAGGGACTAGCGGGAGTACCCTACAATGAGCAGTTCTTC.

The J gene is TRBJ2-1, the V gene TRBV7-2; 7 bases line up with TRBD2. Per the germline V gene, CDR1 is SGHTA and CDR2 is FQGNSA. The CDR3 has 16 amino acids. V lost 5 bases, J lost 9 bases, and 16 bases stayed unmatched. CDR3 coding DNA: TGTGCCAGCAGCACCCGGACTATATTGGGGGGGGGTGAGCAGTTCTTC. It translates to CASSTRTILGGGEQFF. The full variable domain, with the rest looked up from reference TRBV7-2 and TRBJ2-1, is GAGVSQSPSNKVTEKGKDVELRCDPISGHTALYWYRQSLGQGLEFLIYFQGNSAPDKSGLPSDRFSAERTGGSVSTLTIQRTQQEDSAVYLCASSTRTILGGGEQFFGPGTRLTVL.

The gene calls are TRBV19 and TRBJ2-7; the D gene is possibly TRBD2 (6 bases). The V gene lost 9 bases and the J gene lost 4 bases, with 25 bases spanning the gap. The length of the CDR3 is 16 residues. In germline, CDR1 is LNHDA, CDR2 SQIVND (reference sequence). The CDR3 DNA follows: TGTGCCAGCCACTATGGCGGGGCTAGTTACCTGTACGAGCAGTACTTC. Amino acid sequence: CASHYGGASYLYEQYF.

The genes are TRBV10-3 and TRBJ2-5; 7 bases agree with TRBD1. Per germline, CDR1 ENHRY and CDR2 SYGVKD. V was clipped by 6 bases and J by 5 bases; unmatched bases: 6. This CDR3 has 13 amino acids. The CDR3 DNA is TGTGCCATCAGGGGACAGCCGATGGAGACCCAGTACTTC. This codes for CAIRGQPMETQYF.

V and J are TRBV5-8 and TRBJ1-1; D is perhaps TRBD1 (5 bases). Between the trimmed V and J ends, which lost 0 bases and 5 bases, there was a span of 11 bases. Germline CDR1 reads SGHTS; CDR2 reads YDEGEE. This CDR3 contains 14 residues. The DNA for the CDR3 is TGTGCCAGCAGCTTGGCAGGGTTGGGAACTGAAGCTTTCTTT. Its protein product is CASSLAGLGTEAFF.

This chain uses TRBV19 with TRBJ2-7; TRBD2 agrees at 8 bases. V shed 5 bases, J shed 4 bases, and the junction held 4 bases outside the gene matches. The CDR3 sequence is 13 residues long. Germline CDR1 LNHDA, CDR2 SQIVND (reference sequence). The DNA of the CDR3 is TGTGCCAGTAGTCCCCGGGAGGGGTACGAGCAGTACTTC. This codes for CASSPREGYEQYF.

This clone has a handful of counts. The chain links TRBV19 to TRBJ1-1; maybe TRBD1 (5 bases). The CDR3 covers 14 residues. Per the germline V gene, CDR1 is LNHDA and CDR2 is SQIVND (reference sequence). The V gene lost 7 bases and the J gene lost 3 bases, with 15 bases spanning the gap. The CDR3 loop is CASTAVSGYTEAFF. CDR3 sequence (DNA): TGTGCCAGTACCGCGGTATCAGGGTACACTGAAGCTTTCTTT.

The rearrangement joins TRBV28 to TRBJ1-2; D may be TRBD1 (6 bases). The CDR3 covers 14 residues. Germline lookup yields CDR1 MDHEN and CDR2 SYDVKM. The germline V and J ends were trimmed by 6 bases and 8 bases, with 19 bases remaining between them. For the CDR3, the DNA is TGTGCCAGCAGATGGGGAGGGGGGTCTTGGGGCTACACCTTC. This gives the protein CASRWGGGSWGYTF.

This chain uses TRBV6-5 with TRBJ1-1, with a possible D match to TRBD1 (5 bases). There are 13 residues in the CDR3. Trimming removed 8 bases at V and 5 bases at J, with 15 bases between. Germline V gives CDR1 MNHEY, CDR2 SVGAGI. CDR3: CASVRGGGTEAFF. DNA of the CDR3: TGTGCCAGCGTCCGGGGGGGAGGGACTGAAGCTTTCTTT.

The chain carries TRBV4-3 and TRBJ1-2; possibly TRBD1 for D (6 bases). The V gene's germline CDR1 is LGHNA and CDR2 YSLEER. The CDR3 loop spans 15 amino acids. Trimming shortened V by 0 bases and J by 4 bases, and 12 bases separated the two germline ends. In DNA form, the CDR3 reads TGCGCCAGCAGCCAAGAGGGGGCAGGCGCCTATGGCTACACCTTC. As protein: CASSQEGAGAYGYTF.

This chain joins TRBV11-3 and TRBJ2-5; possibly TRBD2 for D (6 bases). This CDR3 is built from 16 residues. Deletions cut 6 bases from V and 2 bases from J, with 19 bases between. Germline V gene data show CDR1 as SGHNT and CDR2 as YENEEA. CDR3 sequence: CASRPKGAGLQETQYF. The CDR3 DNA reads TGTGCCAGCAGACCTAAGGGAGCGGGCCTACAAGAGACCCAGTACTTC.

The chain joins TRBV30 to TRBJ2-5; D uncertain. Germline CDR1 and CDR2: GTSNPN and SVGIG (reference sequence). Trimming removed 1 base at V and 7 bases at J, with 7 bases between. The CDR3 is 11 amino acids. CDR3 region: CAWSGDRTQYF. CDR3 DNA sequence: TGTGCCTGGAGTGGAGATCGGACCCAGTACTTC.

The chain joins TRBV14 to TRBJ2-5; D perhaps matches TRBD1 (6 bases). V gave up 0 bases and J gave up 5 bases, with 13 bases separating them. The CDR3 length is 15 residues. Per the germline V gene, CDR1 is SGHDN and CDR2 is FVKESK. The CDR3 nucleotides read TGTGCCAGCAGCCAAGACCCCAGGGGTTGGGAGACCCAGTACTTC. Residues: CASSQDPRGWETQYF.

CDR3 residues: CASTLGQGATEAFF. CDR3 DNA: TGTGCCAGTACCCTTGGACAGGGGGCCACTGAAGCTTTCTTT. The rearrangement uses TRBV19 and TRBJ1-1; 11 bases are shared with TRBD1. The CDR3 has 14 residues. J was trimmed by 4 bases and V by 7 bases; bases with no gene match: 5. Germline CDR1 reads LNHDA; CDR2 reads SQIVND (reference sequence).

The chain's CDR3 is CASSLDIYGYTF. The CDR3 DNA reads as TGTGCCAGCAGCTTAGACATCTATGGCTACACCTTC. The rearrangement links TRBV7-9 to TRBJ1-2; D ambiguous. Per germline, CDR1 SEHNR and CDR2 FQNEAQ (reference sequence). This CDR3 is 12 amino acids long. With 1 base removed from V and 4 bases from J, the gap between germline ends came to 4 bases.

V and J are TRBV19 and TRBJ2-2; no firm D call. The V and J ends lost 4 bases and 5 bases respectively, with 14 bases between them. The CDR3 has 15 residues. Germline V CDR1 and CDR2: LNHDA, SQIVND (reference sequence). The CDR3 here is CASSRERLRTGELFF. The CDR3, as DNA: TGTGCCAGTAGTAGAGAACGCTTGAGGACCGGGGAGCTGTTTTTT. Supplemented by reference TRBV19 and TRBJ2-2, the full variable domain reads DGGITQSPKYLFRKEGQNVTLSCEQNLNHDAMYWYRQDPGQGLRLIYYSQIVNDFQKGDIAEGYSVSREKKESFPLTVTSAQKNPTAFYLCASSRERLRTGELFFGEGSRLTVL.

The chain couples TRBV19 to TRBJ2-6; possible D gene TRBD2, 6 bases. Trimming took 5 bases from V and 1 from J, leaving 6 bases between them. The CDR3 runs 14 residues. CDR1 LNHDA and CDR2 SQIVND come from the germline V gene (reference sequence). Written as DNA, the CDR3 is TGTGCCAGTAGTCGGGAGTCTGGGGCCAACGTCCTGACTTTC. Translating it yields CASSRESGANVLTF.

This clone has only a few counts. The rearrangement links TRBV29-1 to TRBJ1-4, with D hard to call. The V end lost 4 bases, the J end lost 5 bases, and 8 bases lay between the germline ends. The CDR3 has 12 amino acids. From germline, CDR1 is SQVTM and CDR2 ANQGSEA. The CDR3 nucleotides are TGCAGCGTTGGCGGTGGCAATGAAAAACTGTTTTTT. This codes for CSVGGGNEKLFF.

V usage is TRBV2 and J usage is TRBJ2-3; the D is unclear. V was trimmed by 4 bases and J by 4 bases, leaving 15 bases between them. The CDR3 runs 15 residues. Per germline, CDR1 SNHLY and CDR2 FYNNEI. The CDR3 nucleotides are TGTGCCAGCAGTGTAAACGAGGTCGTCGCAGATACGCAGTATTTT. Amino acids: CASSVNEVVADTQYF. Together with reference TRBV2 and TRBJ2-3, the CDR3 gives the full variable domain: EPEVTQTPSHQVTQMGQEVILRCVPISNHLYFYWYRQILGQKVEFLVSFYNNEISEKSEIFDDQFSVERPDGSNFTLKIRSTKLEDSAMYFCASSVNEVVADTQYFGPGTRLTVL.

The gene calls are TRBV11-2 and TRBJ1-1, with D possibly matching TRBD1 (5 bases). Germline CDR1 is SGHAT and CDR2 is FQNNGV. This CDR3 contains 15 residues. The V end lost 0 bases, the J end lost 4 bases, and 12 bases lay between the germline ends. CDR3 sequence: CASSLESLRGTEAFF. The DNA of the CDR3 is TGTGCCAGCAGCTTAGAGTCTCTAAGGGGCACTGAAGCTTTCTTT.

The chain links TRBV6-5 to TRBJ2-7, with TRBD2 identical over 7 bases. The CDR3 extends over 13 amino acids. Germline V gives CDR1 MNHEY, CDR2 SVGAGI. V lost 6 bases and J lost 3; bases outside the gene matches: 5. The CDR3 reads CASSREAGYEQYF. The CDR3 DNA follows: TGTGCCAGCAGCCGGGAGGCGGGCTACGAGCAGTACTTC.

The CDR3 region is CASSGQAGSSAGELFF. The CDR3 DNA reads as TGTGCCAGCAGCGGGCAGGCGGGAAGTTCGGCCGGGGAGCTGTTTTTT. The chain links TRBV5-6 to TRBJ2-2; perhaps TRBD2 as D (6 bases). Germline values: CDR1 SGHDT, CDR2 YYEEEE. The CDR3 spans 16 residues. V was cut by 4 bases and J by 6 bases, with 19 bases left in between.

The chain has TRBV5-4 and TRBJ1-1; 8 bases are shared with TRBD1. Germline V gives CDR1 SGHNT, CDR2 YYREEE (reference sequence). The CDR3 is 15 amino acids. Trimming at V came to 5 bases and at J to 5 bases, leaving 11 bases not matched to a gene. CDR3 sequence: CASSSWDRPGTEAFF. Written as DNA, the CDR3 is TGTGCCAGCAGTTCCTGGGACAGGCCGGGAACTGAAGCTTTCTTT.

The sample holds one count of this clone. J is TRBJ2-1 and V is TRBV11-3; a possible D gene is TRBD1 (7 bases). Germline V gives CDR1 SGHNT, CDR2 YENEEA. The CDR3 spans 16 residues. V dropped 1 base and J dropped 6 bases, with 16 bases sitting between them. CDR3 sequence: CASSLVEGAPGNEQFF. The CDR3 coding sequence is TGTGCCAGCAGCTTAGTGGAGGGGGCTCCAGGCAATGAGCAGTTCTTC.

The rearrangement joins TRBV7-7 to TRBJ2-5; a possible D gene is TRBD2 (6 bases). CDR3 length: 16 residues. Germline CDR1 reads SSHAT; CDR2 reads FNYEAQ (reference sequence). V was shortened by 2 bases and J by 2 bases, with 15 bases between the two germline ends. The CDR3 protein is CASSLTLSGAQETQYF. The CDR3 region has the DNA TGTGCCAGCAGCTTAACCCTTAGCGGAGCGCAAGAGACCCAGTACTTC.

The rearrangement joins TRBV7-6 to TRBJ2-2, with TRBD1 matching 7 bases. The CDR3 has 14 amino acids. J lost 7 bases, V lost 5 bases, and 7 bases had no gene match. Germline assignment: CDR1 SGHVS and CDR2 FNYEAQ. CDR3 nucleotides: TGTGCCAGCAGCCCAGGGGGACCTCTCGGGGAGCTGTTTTTT. Translating gives CASSPGGPLGELFF. Supplemented by reference TRBV7-6 and TRBJ2-2, the full variable domain reads GAGVSQSPRYKVTKRGQDVALRCDPISGHVSLYWYRQALGQGPEFLTYFNYEAQQDKSGLPNDRFSAERPEGSISTLTIQRTEQRDSAMYRCASSPGGPLGELFFGEGSRLTVL.